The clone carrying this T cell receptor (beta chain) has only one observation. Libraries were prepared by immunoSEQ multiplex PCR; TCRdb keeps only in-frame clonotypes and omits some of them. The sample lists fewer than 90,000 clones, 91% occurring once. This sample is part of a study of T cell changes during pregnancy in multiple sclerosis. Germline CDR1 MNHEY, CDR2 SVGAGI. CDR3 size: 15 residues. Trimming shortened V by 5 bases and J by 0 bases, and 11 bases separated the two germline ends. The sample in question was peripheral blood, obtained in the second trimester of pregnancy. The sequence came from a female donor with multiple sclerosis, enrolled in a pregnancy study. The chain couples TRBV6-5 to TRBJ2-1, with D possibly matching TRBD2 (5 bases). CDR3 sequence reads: CASSRLFTSYNEQFF. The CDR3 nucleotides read TGTGCCAGCAGTCGACTATTCACCTCCTACAATGAGCAGTTCTTC.